This T cell receptor (beta chain) is drawn from a study of T cell responses to AZD1222 COVID-19 vaccine. Study-wide results and limits: After two AZD1222 doses, spike-specific TCR breadth and depth rose versus day 0.

Germline V gives CDR1 MGHRA, CDR2 YSYEKL. The CDR3 loop spans 16 amino acids. J gave up 0 bases and V 3 bases, and 6 bases lay outside the gene matches. This clone was seen ten or more times. The antigen is undetermined. Sequencing was performed with immunoSEQ multiplex PCR; in TCRdb, only in-frame clones are kept and a portion is missing. The table includes roughly 120,000 clones, approximately 88% detected once. The source of this sequence is an adult in good health. This chain links TRBV4-1 with TRBJ2-3; TRBD2 aligns across 7 bases. The sample here was peripheral blood, taken on day 0 of AZD1222 vaccination. For the CDR3, the DNA is TGCGCCAGCAGCCACCCACGTAGCGGGAGCACAGATACGCAGTATTTT. Translating it yields CASSHPRSGSTDTQYF.